Presented here are 12 T cell receptor beta chains from one specimen sequenced in a study of CD8+CD57+ T cells in acquired aplastic anemia. Genomic DNA, the template, was used for profiling of the TCR beta VDJ and CDR3. A single record per CDR3 protein comes from TCRdb applying MiXCR to the reads. This table holds more than 150,000 distinct CDR3 sequences, 48% found once. CD8+CD57+ cell expansion had been shown by flow cytometry in patients chosen for sequencing. Sequenced: sorted CD4+, CD8+, or CD8+CD57+ T cells (not recorded which) from PBMCs. The receptors were gathered from a human donor with aplastic anemia.

This clonotype appeared many times. The chain links TRBV7-2 to TRBJ2-1, with D tentatively TRBD1 or TRBD2 (5 bases each). The CDR3 sequence is 15 residues long. The germline gives CDR1 SGHTA, CDR2 FQGNSA. The V gene lost 3 bases and the J gene lost 10 bases, with 19 bases spanning the gap. Here the CDR3 reads CASSFAGTPATEQFF. CDR3 in DNA: TGTGCCAGCAGCTTCGCCGGGACGCCAGCCACGGAGCAGTTCTTC.

This clonotype was counted only a few times. CDR3 amino acids: CASSEQGMASNEQFF. CDR3 bases: TGTGCCAGCAGCGAACAGGGTATGGCCTCCAATGAGCAGTTCTTC. The chain uses TRBV11-1 and TRBJ2-1, with a weak D call TRBD1 (6 bases). The CDR3 consists of 15 residues. Trimming stripped 5 bases from V and 6 bases from J, with 17 bases between. Germline V gene sequence: CDR1 SGHAT, CDR2 FQDESV (reference sequence). Full variable domain (missing parts from reference TRBV11-1 and TRBJ2-1): EAEVAQSPRYKITEKSQAVAFWCDPISGHATLYWYRQILGQGPELLVQFQDESVVDDSQLPKDRFSAERLKGVDSTLKIQPAELGDSAMYLCASSEQGMASNEQFFGPGTRLTVL.

This clonotype was seen a few times. The J gene is TRBJ1-6, the V gene TRBV30; 7 bases fit TRBD1. The germline gives CDR1 GTSNPN, CDR2 SVGIG (reference sequence). With 4 bases clipped from V and 7 bases from J, the junction kept 7 bases outside the gene matches. This CDR3 is built from 14 residues. The CDR3 DNA is TGTGCCTGGAAGGGACAGTTATACAATTCACCCCTCCACTTT. Translating it yields CAWKGQLYNSPLHF.

The gene calls are TRBV24-1 and TRBJ2-1; 7 positions match TRBD1. Germline V gene data show CDR1 as KGHDR and CDR2 as SFDVKD. This CDR3 contains 15 residues. Trimming at V came to 4 bases and at J to 6 bases, leaving 8 bases not matched to a gene. The DNA of the CDR3 is TGTGCCACCAGTGAGGCTAGGGGGCGCGTCAATGAGCAGTTCTTC. It specifies CATSEARGRVNEQFF.

As for this clonotype: Given a much more abundant clone one base away, this may be a read error. The chain recombines TRBV4-1 with TRBJ2-5, with unresolved D. CDR3 length: 16 amino acids. Looked up from germline, CDR1 is MGHRA and CDR2 is YSYEKL. The CDR3 bases are TGCACCAGCAGCCAAGTATCAAGGCCCAAACAAGAGACCCAGTACTTC. It specifies CTSSQVSRPKQETQYF.

The gene calls are TRBV29-1 and TRBJ2-1, with a weak D call TRBD2 (6 bases). The CDR3 consists of 15 residues. CDR1 and CDR2 from the germline V gene are SQVTM and ANQGSEA. V was shortened by 4 bases and J by 4 bases, with 17 bases between the two germline ends. The CDR3 nucleotides are TGCAGCGTTGGGATCGGGATAGCGGAGTACAATGAGCAGTTCTTC. This translates into CSVGIGIAEYNEQFF.

This clonotype has only one observation. The chain recombines TRBV10-3 with TRBJ1-2; weak D call: TRBD1 (5 bases). Trimming stripped 3 bases from V and 2 bases from J, with 10 bases between. The CDR3 has 14 amino acids. Germline V gives CDR1 ENHRY, CDR2 SYGVKD. CDR3 in amino acids: CAISEKGPNYGYTF. In DNA form, the CDR3 reads TGTGCCATCAGTGAAAAGGGACCAAACTATGGCTACACCTTC.

The chain recombines TRBV25-1 with TRBJ2-7; 9 bases match TRBD1. Germline-derived CDR1 and CDR2 are MGHDK and SYGVNS. V was pared by 1 base and J by 6 bases, with 13 bases of the junction left unmatched. The CDR3 length is 17 residues. The CDR3 DNA sequence: TGTGCCAGCAGTGAATTGGGGACGGGACAGGGCTTTGGCGAGCAGTACTTC. Protein sequence: CASSELGTGQGFGEQYF.

The V gene is TRBV20-1, the J gene TRBJ2-7; 7 nucleotides align to TRBD1. CDR1 is DFQATT and CDR2 is SNEGSKA in the germline V gene (reference sequence). The CDR3 runs 13 residues. V lost 6 bases to trimming and J lost 3 bases; unmatched junction nucleotides: 8. In nucleotides, the CDR3 is TGCAGTGCCCATCGGGACAGATTCTACGAGCAGTACTTC. It specifies CSAHRDRFYEQYF.

The chain joins TRBV7-9 to TRBJ1-1, with D possibly matching TRBD1 (5 bases). Germline V gene data show CDR1 as SEHNR and CDR2 as FQNEAQ (reference sequence). This CDR3 contains 12 residues. V was clipped by 4 bases and J by 7 bases, with 10 bases between them. The chain's CDR3 is CASSSGRLEAFF. The DNA of the CDR3 is TGTGCCAGCAGCTCAGGGAGGCTTGAAGCTTTCTTT.

Comment on this clonotype: A junction boundary mismatches the germline segment, possibly from a read error. V and J are TRBV19 and TRBJ1-2; D ambiguous. The V gene's germline CDR1 is LNHDA and CDR2 SQIVND (reference sequence). The CDR3 loop spans 14 amino acids. CDR3 residues: CASSKPPEPHGYAF. Written as DNA, the CDR3 is TGTGCCAGTAGTAAGCCGCCAGAGCCGCATGGCTACGCCTTC. The full variable domain, its missing parts supplied by reference TRBV19 and TRBJ1-2, is DGGITQSPKYLFRKEGQNVTLSCEQNLNHDAMYWYRQDPGQGLRLIYYSQIVNDFQKGDIAEGYSVSREKKESFPLTVTSAQKNPTAFYLCASSKPPEPHGYAFGSGTRLTVV.

The V call is TRBV11-1, the J call TRBJ2-7; 7 bases map to TRBD2. This CDR3 has 16 amino acids. CDR1 SGHAT and CDR2 FQDESV come from the germline V gene (reference sequence). Trimming at V came to 4 bases and at J to 5 bases, leaving 14 bases not matched to a gene. CDR3 DNA sequence: TGTGCCAGCAGCTGGGGCGGGAGACTAGGCATTGACGAGCAGTACTTC. Protein sequence: CASSWGGRLGIDEQYF.